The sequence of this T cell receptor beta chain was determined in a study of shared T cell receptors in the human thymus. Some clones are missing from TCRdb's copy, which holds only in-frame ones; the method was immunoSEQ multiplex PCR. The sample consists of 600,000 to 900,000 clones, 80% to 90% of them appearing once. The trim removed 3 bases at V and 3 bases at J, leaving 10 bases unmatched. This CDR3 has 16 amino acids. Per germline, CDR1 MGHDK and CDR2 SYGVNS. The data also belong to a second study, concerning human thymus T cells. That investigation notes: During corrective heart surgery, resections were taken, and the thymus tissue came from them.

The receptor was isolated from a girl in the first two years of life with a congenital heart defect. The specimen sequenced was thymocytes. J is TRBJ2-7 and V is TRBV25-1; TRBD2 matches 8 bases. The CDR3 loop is CASSDHRSGGVYEQYF. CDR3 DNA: TGTGCCAGCAGTGACCACCGGAGCGGGGGAGTCTACGAGCAGTACTTC.